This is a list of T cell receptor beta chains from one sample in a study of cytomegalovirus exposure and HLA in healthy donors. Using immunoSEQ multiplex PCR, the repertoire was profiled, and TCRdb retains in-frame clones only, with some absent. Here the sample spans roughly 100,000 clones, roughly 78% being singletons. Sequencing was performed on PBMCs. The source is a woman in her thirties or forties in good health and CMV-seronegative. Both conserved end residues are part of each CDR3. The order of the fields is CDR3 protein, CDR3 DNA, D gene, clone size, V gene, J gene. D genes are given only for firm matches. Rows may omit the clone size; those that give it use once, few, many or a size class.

CDR3 protein: CSGGPDAGETQYF
CDR3 DNA: TGCAGCGGGGGGCCAGATGCGGGAGAGACCCAGTACTTC
D gene: .
clone size: .
V gene: TRBV29-1
J gene: TRBJ2-5

CDR3 protein: CASNRHRGSDPHSNQPQHF
CDR3 DNA: TGTGCCAGTAATAGACACAGGGGCTCTGACCCCCATAGCAATCAGCCCCAGCATTTT
D gene: TRBD1
clone size: .
V gene: TRBV19
J gene: TRBJ1-5

CDR3 protein: CASSRYRAPSAQYF
CDR3 DNA: TGTGCCAGCAGTCGATACAGGGCCCCTTCGGCGCAGTACTTC
D gene: .
clone size: few
V gene: TRBV7-2
J gene: TRBJ2-7

CDR3 protein: CASSLLGGASSYEQYF
CDR3 DNA: TGTGCCAGTAGCCTGTTAGGAGGGGCCAGCTCCTACGAGCAGTACTTC
D gene: .
clone size: once
V gene: TRBV19
J gene: TRBJ2-7

CDR3 protein: CASSPGVSGGVYEQYF
CDR3 DNA: TGTGCCAGCAGTCCCGGGGTGAGCGGGGGAGTCTACGAGCAGTACTTC
D gene: TRBD2
clone size: .
V gene: TRBV28
J gene: TRBJ2-7

CDR3 protein: CASSYSARGRETQYF
CDR3 DNA: TGTGCCAGCAGTTACTCCGCCAGGGGGCGGGAGACCCAGTACTTC
D gene: TRBD1
clone size: .
V gene: TRBV6-5
J gene: TRBJ2-5

CDR3 protein: CASSDSGRYSTDTQYF
CDR3 DNA: TGCGCCAGCTCGGATAGCGGGAGATACAGCACAGATACGCAGTATTTT
D gene: TRBD2
clone size: .
V gene: TRBV5-1
J gene: TRBJ2-3

CDR3 protein: CASSAPLAGVGGEQFF
CDR3 DNA: TGTGCCAGCAGCGCCCCACTAGCGGGAGTCGGCGGTGAGCAGTTCTTC
D gene: TRBD2
clone size: .
V gene: TRBV2
J gene: TRBJ2-1

CDR3 protein: CASSQELVNEQYF
CDR3 DNA: TGTGCCAGCAGCCAAGAACTAGTAAACGAGCAGTACTTC
D gene: .
clone size: .
V gene: TRBV14
J gene: TRBJ2-7

CDR3 protein: CATVGQSYEQYF
CDR3 DNA: TGTGCCACTGTGGGACAGTCCTACGAGCAGTACTTC
D gene: TRBD1
clone size: .
V gene: TRBV25-1
J gene: TRBJ2-7

CDR3 protein: CASSSAGTSGGWETQYF
CDR3 DNA: TGTGCCAGCAGCTCAGCTGGGACTAGCGGGGGTTGGGAGACCCAGTACTTC
D gene: TRBD2
clone size: .
V gene: TRBV7-2
J gene: TRBJ2-5

CDR3 protein: CASSLVVRAGEQYF
CDR3 DNA: TGTGCCAGCAGCTTAGTGGTCAGGGCAGGCGAGCAGTACTTC
D gene: .
clone size: .
V gene: TRBV7-2
J gene: TRBJ2-7

CDR3 protein: CASSPGGNYGYTF
CDR3 DNA: TGTGCCAGCTCCCCCGGCGGCAACTATGGCTACACCTTC
D gene: .
clone size: .
V gene: TRBV18
J gene: TRBJ1-2

CDR3 protein: CASSRLSSTDTQYF
CDR3 DNA: TGTGCCAGTAGTCGACTGTCTAGCACAGATACGCAGTATTTT
D gene: .
clone size: few
V gene: TRBV19
J gene: TRBJ2-3

CDR3 protein: CASSFPRGGFSYNEQFF
CDR3 DNA: TGTGCCAGCAGCTTCCCCCGTGGAGGCTTTTCCTACAATGAGCAGTTCTTC
D gene: .
clone size: .
V gene: TRBV11-3
J gene: TRBJ2-1

CDR3 protein: CASSIHLGGPYNEQFF
CDR3 DNA: TGTGCCAGCAGCATCCACTTAGGGGGCCCCTACAATGAGCAGTTCTTC
D gene: TRBD1
clone size: few
V gene: TRBV5-6
J gene: TRBJ2-1

CDR3 protein: CASRFSHNLGVDTQYF
CDR3 DNA: TGCGCCAGCAGGTTCAGCCACAATTTGGGAGTAGATACGCAGTATTTT
D gene: .
clone size: few
V gene: TRBV5-1
J gene: TRBJ2-3

CDR3 protein: CASSEGLAGGPEGLERTGELFF
CDR3 DNA: TGTGCCAGCAGTGAGGGGCTAGCGGGGGGGCCCGAGGGCCTGGAACGCACCGGGGAGCTGTTTTTT
D gene: TRBD2
clone size: .
V gene: TRBV2
J gene: TRBJ2-2

CDR3 protein: CASSLTGGAYEQYF
CDR3 DNA: TGTGCCAGCAGCCTGACGGGAGGGGCCTACGAGCAGTACTTC
D gene: TRBD2
clone size: .
V gene: TRBV5-6
J gene: TRBJ2-7

CDR3 protein: CASSLEWTGSGNTIYF
CDR3 DNA: TGTGCCAGCAGCTTAGAGTGGACAGGGTCTGGAAACACCATATATTTT
D gene: TRBD1
clone size: few
V gene: TRBV7-6
J gene: TRBJ1-3

CDR3 protein: CASSEAGAGGSNQPQHF
CDR3 DNA: TGTGCCAGCAGTGAAGCAGGGGCAGGGGGGAGCAATCAGCCCCAGCATTTT
D gene: TRBD1
clone size: .
V gene: TRBV6-1
J gene: TRBJ1-5

CDR3 protein: CASSWGTGASEQYF
CDR3 DNA: TGTGCCAGCAGCTGGGGGACAGGGGCGAGCGAGCAGTACTTC
D gene: TRBD1
clone size: .
V gene: TRBV5-5
J gene: TRBJ2-7

CDR3 protein: CASSLGQAGTDTQYF
CDR3 DNA: TGTGCCAGCAGCTTGGGGCAGGCCGGAACAGATACGCAGTATTTT
D gene: .
clone size: few
V gene: TRBV5-4
J gene: TRBJ2-3

CDR3 protein: CASSPGTRNTGELFF
CDR3 DNA: TGTGCCAGCAGCCCCGGGACTAGAAACACCGGGGAGCTGTTTTTT
D gene: TRBD2
clone size: .
V gene: TRBV9
J gene: TRBJ2-2

CDR3 protein: CASSPGTSGRSETQYF
CDR3 DNA: TGTGCCAGCAGCCCCGGGACTAGCGGGAGATCGGAGACCCAGTACTTC
D gene: TRBD2
clone size: once
V gene: TRBV7-6
J gene: TRBJ2-5

CDR3 protein: CASSRNAGGQETQYF
CDR3 DNA: TGTGCCAGCAGCCGGAATGCCGGGGGTCAAGAGACCCAGTACTTC
D gene: .
clone size: once
V gene: TRBV7-2
J gene: TRBJ2-5

CDR3 protein: CASTLGASGQETQYF
CDR3 DNA: TGTGCCAGCACCCTTGGAGCTAGCGGCCAAGAGACCCAGTACTTC
D gene: TRBD2
clone size: .
V gene: TRBV28
J gene: TRBJ2-5

CDR3 protein: CATPGGNSYEQYF
CDR3 DNA: TGTGCCACCCCAGGGGGTAATTCCTACGAGCAGTACTTC
D gene: TRBD1
clone size: .
V gene: TRBV28
J gene: TRBJ2-7

CDR3 protein: CASTKAGTSGSYEQYF
CDR3 DNA: TGTGCCAGCACAAAAGCGGGGACGTCGGGATCCTACGAGCAGTACTTC
D gene: TRBD2
clone size: .
V gene: TRBV7-2
J gene: TRBJ2-7

CDR3 protein: CAWGGQPKKSYEQYF
CDR3 DNA: TGTGCCTGGGGAGGGCAACCCAAAAAGTCCTACGAGCAGTACTTC
D gene: .
clone size: .
V gene: TRBV30
J gene: TRBJ2-7

CDR3 protein: CASSQERQGSYNEQFF
CDR3 DNA: TGCGCCAGCAGCCAAGAACGGCAGGGGTCCTACAATGAGCAGTTCTTC
D gene: .
clone size: .
V gene: TRBV4-3
J gene: TRBJ2-1

CDR3 protein: CASSLGNDRALREAFF
CDR3 DNA: TGCGCCAGCAGCTTGGGGAATGACAGGGCCTTAAGGGAAGCTTTCTTT
D gene: TRBD1
clone size: .
V gene: TRBV5-1
J gene: TRBJ1-1

CDR3 protein: CASSLNPGAGEKLFF
CDR3 DNA: TGTGCCAGCAGCTTAAATCCGGGAGCAGGCGAAAAACTGTTTTTT
D gene: .
clone size: .
V gene: TRBV11-2
J gene: TRBJ1-4

CDR3 protein: CSAMGQGKGDTEAFF
CDR3 DNA: TGCAGCGCCATGGGACAGGGCAAGGGGGACACTGAAGCTTTCTTT
D gene: TRBD1
clone size: .
V gene: TRBV29-1
J gene: TRBJ1-1

CDR3 protein: CASRDFRNQYEQYF
CDR3 DNA: TGTGCCAGCAGGGACTTTCGCAACCAGTACGAGCAGTACTTC
D gene: .
clone size: .
V gene: TRBV2
J gene: TRBJ2-7

CDR3 protein: CASSPTGPSNTEAFF
CDR3 DNA: TGTGCCAGCTCACCTACAGGGCCTTCGAACACTGAAGCTTTCTTT
D gene: .
clone size: once
V gene: TRBV18
J gene: TRBJ1-1

CDR3 protein: CASSQDHTGRKNIQYF
CDR3 DNA: TGCGCCAGCAGCCAAGATCATACAGGGAGAAAAAACATTCAGTACTTC
D gene: .
clone size: .
V gene: TRBV4-3
J gene: TRBJ2-4

CDR3 protein: CASSYSVGQGSDEQFF
CDR3 DNA: TGTGCCAGCAGTTACTCCGTTGGACAGGGAAGCGATGAGCAGTTCTTC
D gene: TRBD1
clone size: .
V gene: TRBV6-6
J gene: TRBJ2-1

CDR3 protein: CASSLDPGEGYNEQFF
CDR3 DNA: TGCGCCAGCAGCTTGGATCCGGGAGAGGGGTACAATGAGCAGTTCTTC
D gene: .
clone size: .
V gene: TRBV5-1
J gene: TRBJ2-1

CDR3 protein: CASSQERAAELFF
CDR3 DNA: TGCGCCAGCAGCCAAGAGCGCGCTGCAGAGCTGTTTTTT
D gene: .
clone size: .
V gene: TRBV4-3
J gene: TRBJ2-2

CDR3 protein: CASSDRGSGPTDTQYF
CDR3 DNA: TGTGCCAGCAGTGACAGAGGTAGCGGACCCACAGATACGCAGTATTTT
D gene: .
clone size: .
V gene: TRBV6-4
J gene: TRBJ2-3

CDR3 protein: CASSSGTEAFF
CDR3 DNA: TGTGCCAGCAGTTCGGGGACTGAAGCTTTCTTT
D gene: .
clone size: .
V gene: TRBV27
J gene: TRBJ1-1

CDR3 protein: CASSWTRGYEQYF
CDR3 DNA: TGTGCCAGCAGTTGGACAAGAGGCTACGAGCAGTACTTC
D gene: .
clone size: .
V gene: TRBV27
J gene: TRBJ2-7

CDR3 protein: CASSRLMGAYGQYF
CDR3 DNA: TGCGCCAGCAGCCGCTTGATGGGGGCCTACGGGCAGTACTTC
D gene: .
clone size: .
V gene: TRBV4-3
J gene: TRBJ2-7

CDR3 protein: CASTSGTGRNTDTQYF
CDR3 DNA: TGTGCCAGCACCTCCGGGACAGGGCGTAACACAGATACGCAGTATTTT
D gene: TRBD1
clone size: .
V gene: TRBV2
J gene: TRBJ2-3

CDR3 protein: CASSTDNAFGSPLHF
CDR3 DNA: TGTGCCAGCAGTACCGACAATGCGTTCGGTTCACCCCTCCACTTT
D gene: .
clone size: .
V gene: TRBV7-2
J gene: TRBJ1-6

CDR3 protein: CASSMGLAGYNEQFF
CDR3 DNA: TGTGCCAGTAGTATGGGACTAGCGGGCTACAATGAGCAGTTCTTC
D gene: TRBD2
clone size: .
V gene: TRBV19
J gene: TRBJ2-1

CDR3 protein: CASSLNRERNEQYF
CDR3 DNA: TGTGCCAGCAGCTTGAACAGGGAACGAAACGAGCAGTACTTC
D gene: .
clone size: .
V gene: TRBV5-4
J gene: TRBJ2-7

CDR3 protein: CASRAGGRGTEAFF
CDR3 DNA: TGTGCCAGCAGAGCTGGGGGCCGAGGGACTGAAGCTTTCTTT
D gene: .
clone size: .
V gene: TRBV27
J gene: TRBJ1-1

CDR3 protein: CASSRDWNTEAFF
CDR3 DNA: TGTGCCAGCAGTCGCGACTGGAACACTGAAGCTTTCTTT
D gene: .
clone size: .
V gene: TRBV7-2
J gene: TRBJ1-1

CDR3 protein: CASNRRDQETQYF
CDR3 DNA: TGTGCCAGCAATCGCAGGGATCAAGAGACCCAGTACTTC
D gene: .
clone size: .
V gene: TRBV6-1
J gene: TRBJ2-5

CDR3 protein: CASSIDRGLGETQYF
CDR3 DNA: TGTGCCAGTAGTATAGACAGGGGGCTTGGCGAGACCCAGTACTTC
D gene: TRBD1
clone size: .
V gene: TRBV19
J gene: TRBJ2-5

CDR3 protein: CASRQGARDTEAFF
CDR3 DNA: TGTGCCAGCAGACAGGGGGCAAGGGACACTGAAGCTTTCTTT
D gene: TRBD1
clone size: .
V gene: TRBV6-5
J gene: TRBJ1-1

CDR3 protein: CASSQARGGFYGYTF
CDR3 DNA: TGCGCCAGCAGCCAAGCTAGGGGCGGATTTTATGGCTACACCTTC
D gene: .
clone size: .
V gene: TRBV4-1
J gene: TRBJ1-2

CDR3 protein: CASSAAYEAFF
CDR3 DNA: TGTGCCAGCAGCGCAGCGTATGAAGCTTTCTTT
D gene: .
clone size: .
V gene: TRBV5-6
J gene: TRBJ1-1

CDR3 protein: CAISESVAEAGNEQFF
CDR3 DNA: TGTGCCATCAGTGAGTCGGTAGCGGAGGCCGGCAATGAGCAGTTCTTC
D gene: .
clone size: .
V gene: TRBV10-3
J gene: TRBJ2-1

CDR3 protein: CASSPWTGGKEQYF
CDR3 DNA: TGTGCCAGCAGTCCTTGGACAGGGGGCAAAGAGCAGTACTTC
D gene: TRBD1
clone size: .
V gene: TRBV27
J gene: TRBJ2-7

CDR3 protein: CASRTGTGGLNEQYF
CDR3 DNA: TGTGCCAGCAGAACCGGGACAGGGGGCCTGAACGAGCAGTACTTC
D gene: TRBD1
clone size: .
V gene: TRBV28
J gene: TRBJ2-7

CDR3 protein: CSVAGLAGGNQETQYF
CDR3 DNA: TGCAGCGTTGCGGGACTAGCGGGAGGGAATCAAGAGACCCAGTACTTC
D gene: TRBD2
clone size: .
V gene: TRBV29-1
J gene: TRBJ2-5